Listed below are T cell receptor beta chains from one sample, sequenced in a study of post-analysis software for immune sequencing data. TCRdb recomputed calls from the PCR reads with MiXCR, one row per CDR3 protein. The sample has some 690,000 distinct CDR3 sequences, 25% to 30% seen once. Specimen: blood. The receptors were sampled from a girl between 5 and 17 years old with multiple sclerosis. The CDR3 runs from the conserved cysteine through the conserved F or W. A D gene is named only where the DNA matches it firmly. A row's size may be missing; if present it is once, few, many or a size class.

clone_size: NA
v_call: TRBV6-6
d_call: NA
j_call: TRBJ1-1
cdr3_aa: CASSRQEAFF
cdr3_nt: TGTGCCAGCAGCCGACAGGAAGCTTTCTTT

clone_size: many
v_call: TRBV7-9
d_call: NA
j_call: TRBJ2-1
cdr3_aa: CASSLEGSSNEQFF
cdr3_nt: TGTGCCAGCAGCTTAGAAGGTAGCTCCAATGAGCAGTTCTTC

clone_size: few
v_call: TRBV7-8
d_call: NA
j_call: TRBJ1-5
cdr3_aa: CASSLGPPPQHF
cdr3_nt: TGTGCCAGCAGCTTAGGGCCCCCCCCCCAGCATTTT

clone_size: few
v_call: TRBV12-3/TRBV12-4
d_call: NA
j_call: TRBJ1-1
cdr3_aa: CASTVDRYTEAFF
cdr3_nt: TGTGCCAGCACCGTTGACAGATACACTGAAGCTTTCTTT

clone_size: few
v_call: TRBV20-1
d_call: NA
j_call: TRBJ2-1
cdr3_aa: CSAAQSRSSYNEQFF
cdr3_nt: TGCAGTGCGGCCCAGTCCCGAAGCTCCTACAATGAGCAGTTCTTC

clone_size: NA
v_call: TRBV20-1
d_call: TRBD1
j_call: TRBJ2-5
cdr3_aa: CSASPRGRETQYF
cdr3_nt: TGCAGTGCTAGTCCCAGGGGGCGAGAGACCCAGTACTTC

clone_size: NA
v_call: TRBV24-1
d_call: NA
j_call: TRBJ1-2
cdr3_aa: CATSGAGNYGYTF
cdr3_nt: TGTGCCACCAGTGGGGCAGGGAACTATGGCTACACCTTC

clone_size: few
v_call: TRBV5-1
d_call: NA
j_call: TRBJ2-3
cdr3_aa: CASSLIGDADTQYF
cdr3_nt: TGTGCCAGCAGCTTGATCGGGGACGCAGATACGCAGTATTTT

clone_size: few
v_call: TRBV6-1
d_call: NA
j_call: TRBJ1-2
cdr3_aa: CASSKRGGYTF
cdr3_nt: TGTGCCAGCAGCAAAAGGGGAGGCTACACCTTC

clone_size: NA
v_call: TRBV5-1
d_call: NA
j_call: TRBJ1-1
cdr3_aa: CASSLGALGNTEAFF
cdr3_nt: TGCGCCAGCAGCTTGGGGGCTTTGGGAAACACTGAAGCTTTCTTT

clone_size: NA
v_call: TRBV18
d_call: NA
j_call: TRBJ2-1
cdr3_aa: CASSLNAPGTYKEQFF
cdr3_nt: TGTGCCAGCTCACTTAACGCGCCCGGCACGTACAAGGAGCAGTTCTTC

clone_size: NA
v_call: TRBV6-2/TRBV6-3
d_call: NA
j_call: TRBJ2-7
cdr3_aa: CASNEDGPYEQYF
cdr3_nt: TGTGCCAGCAACGAAGACGGACCCTACGAGCAGTACTTC

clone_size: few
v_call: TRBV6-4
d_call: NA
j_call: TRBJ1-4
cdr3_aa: CASWPGGRFF
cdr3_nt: TGTGCCAGTTGGCCGGGGGGTCGGTTTTTT

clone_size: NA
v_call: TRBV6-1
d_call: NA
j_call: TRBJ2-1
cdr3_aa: CASSELATDVNRARQFF
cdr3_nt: TGTGCCAGCAGTGAACTTGCTACGGACGTCAACCGTGCTAGGCAGTTCTTC

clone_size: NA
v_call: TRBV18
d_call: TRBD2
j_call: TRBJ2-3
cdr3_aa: CANSPGLAGVDTQYF
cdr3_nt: TGTGCCAACTCACCGGGACTAGCGGGGGTGGATACGCAGTATTTT

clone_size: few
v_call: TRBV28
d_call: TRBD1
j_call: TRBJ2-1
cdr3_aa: CASNGDRGIDEQFF
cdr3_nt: TGTGCCAGCAATGGGGACAGGGGGATCGATGAGCAGTTCTTC

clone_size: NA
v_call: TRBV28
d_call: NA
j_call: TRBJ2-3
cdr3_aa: CASSLYGSPTDTQYF
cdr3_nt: TGTGCCAGCAGTTTATATGGCTCTCCCACAGATACGCAGTATTTT

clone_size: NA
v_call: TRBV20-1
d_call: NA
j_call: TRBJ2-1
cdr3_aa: CSARRMGGDEQFF
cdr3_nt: TGCAGTGCTAGAAGAATGGGGGGCGATGAGCAGTTCTTT

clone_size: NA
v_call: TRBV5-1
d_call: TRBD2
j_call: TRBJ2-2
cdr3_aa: CASSLRTSGFANTGELFF
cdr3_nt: TGCGCCAGCAGCTTGAGGACTAGCGGGTTTGCGAACACCGGGGAGCTGTTTTTT

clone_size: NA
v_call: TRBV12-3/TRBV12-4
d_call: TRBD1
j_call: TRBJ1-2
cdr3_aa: CASSSRDSPGGGYTF
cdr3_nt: TGTGCCAGCAGTTCCCGGGACAGCCCAGGGGGGGGCTACACCTTC

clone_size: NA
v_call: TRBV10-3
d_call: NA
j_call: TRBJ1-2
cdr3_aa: CAISESASYCGYTF
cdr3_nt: TGTGCCATCAGTGAGTCAGCGAGTTACTGTGGCTACACCTTC

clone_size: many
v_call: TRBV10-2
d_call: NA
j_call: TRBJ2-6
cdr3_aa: CASRGAGANVLTF
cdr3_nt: TGCGCCAGCAGGGGCGCAGGGGCCAACGTCCTGACTTTC

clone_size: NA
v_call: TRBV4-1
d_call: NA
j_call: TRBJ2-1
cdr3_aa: CASSDPLRLNSYNEQFF
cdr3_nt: TGCGCCAGCAGCGACCCATTGCGGTTGAACTCCTACAATGAGCAGTTCTTC

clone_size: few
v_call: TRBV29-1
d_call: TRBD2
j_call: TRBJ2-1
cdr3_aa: CSVEKSGSSYNEQFF
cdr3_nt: TGCAGCGTTGAAAAAAGCGGGAGCTCCTACAATGAGCAGTTCTTC

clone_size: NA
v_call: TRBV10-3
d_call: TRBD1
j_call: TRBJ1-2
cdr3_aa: CAISGRDREGYTF
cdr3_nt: TGTGCCATCAGTGGGCGCGACAGGGAAGGCTACACCTTC

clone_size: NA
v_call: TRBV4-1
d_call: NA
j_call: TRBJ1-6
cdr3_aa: CASSQEIGGNNSPLHF
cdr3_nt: TGCGCCAGCAGCCAAGAAATCGGGGGTAATAATTCACCCCTCCACTTT

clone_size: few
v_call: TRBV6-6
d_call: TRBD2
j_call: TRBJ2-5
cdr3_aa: CASSYDFGLREAQYF
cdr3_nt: TGTGCCAGCAGTTACGACTTTGGGTTGCGGGAGGCCCAGTACTTC

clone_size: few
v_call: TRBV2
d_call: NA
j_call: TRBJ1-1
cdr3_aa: CASSEALLLVVGAFF
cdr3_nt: TGTGCCAGCAGTGAAGCGTTACTCTTGGTAGTGGGAGCTTTCTTT

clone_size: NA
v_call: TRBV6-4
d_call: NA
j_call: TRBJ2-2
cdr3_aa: CASSPIGGANTGELFF
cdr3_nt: TGTGCCAGCAGTCCCATTGGGGGAGCGAACACCGGGGAGCTGTTTTTT

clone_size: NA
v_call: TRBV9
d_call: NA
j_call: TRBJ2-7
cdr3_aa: CASSVDFGGEQYF
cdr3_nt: TGTGCCAGCAGCGTAGATTTCGGCGGCGAGCAGTACTTC

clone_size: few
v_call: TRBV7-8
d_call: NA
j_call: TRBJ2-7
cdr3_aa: CASSPRLGRDYEQYF
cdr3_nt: TGTGCCAGCAGCCCCCGACTCGGAAGGGACTACGAGCAGTACTTC

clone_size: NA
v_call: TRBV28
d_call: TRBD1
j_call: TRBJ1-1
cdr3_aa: CASSLVMQGAVNTEAFF
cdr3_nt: TGTGCCAGCAGTTTAGTAATGCAGGGGGCCGTCAACACTGAAGCTTTCTTT

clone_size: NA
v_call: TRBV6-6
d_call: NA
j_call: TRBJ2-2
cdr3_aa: CASSYRSQGNGELFF
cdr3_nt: TGTGCCAGCAGTTACCGTTCACAGGGTAACGGGGAGCTGTTTTTT

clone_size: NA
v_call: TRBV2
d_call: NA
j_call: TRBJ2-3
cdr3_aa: CATGQGPVNTDTQYF
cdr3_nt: TGTGCCACCGGTCAGGGCCCTGTGAATACAGATACGCAGTATTTT

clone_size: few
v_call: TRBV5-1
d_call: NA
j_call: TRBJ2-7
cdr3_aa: CASSSQGRRPDEQYF
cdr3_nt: TGCGCCAGCAGCTCTCAAGGACGCCGGCCGGACGAGCAGTACTTC